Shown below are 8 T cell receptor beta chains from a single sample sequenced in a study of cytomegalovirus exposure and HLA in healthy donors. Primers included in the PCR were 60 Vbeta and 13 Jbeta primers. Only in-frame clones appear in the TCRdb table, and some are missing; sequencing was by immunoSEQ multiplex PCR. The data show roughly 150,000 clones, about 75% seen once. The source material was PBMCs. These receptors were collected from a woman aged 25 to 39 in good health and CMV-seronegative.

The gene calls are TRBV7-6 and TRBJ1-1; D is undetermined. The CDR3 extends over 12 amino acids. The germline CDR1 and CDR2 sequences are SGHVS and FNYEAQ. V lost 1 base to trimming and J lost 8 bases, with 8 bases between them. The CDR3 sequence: CASSLGGGEAFF. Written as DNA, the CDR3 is TGTGCCAGCAGCTTAGGAGGCGGAGAAGCTTTCTTT. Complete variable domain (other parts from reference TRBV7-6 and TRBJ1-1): GAGVSQSPRYKVTKRGQDVALRCDPISGHVSLYWYRQALGQGPEFLTYFNYEAQQDKSGLPNDRFSAERPEGSISTLTIQRTEQRDSAMYRCASSLGGGEAFFGQGTRLTVV.

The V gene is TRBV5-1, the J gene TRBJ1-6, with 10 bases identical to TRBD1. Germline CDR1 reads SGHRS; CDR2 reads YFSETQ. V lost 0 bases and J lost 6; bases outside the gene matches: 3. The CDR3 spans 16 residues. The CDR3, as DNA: TGCGCCAGCAGCTTGGGGGACAGGGGCTTTAATTCACCCCTCCACTTT. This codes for CASSLGDRGFNSPLHF. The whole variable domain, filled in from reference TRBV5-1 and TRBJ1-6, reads KAGVTQTPRYLIKTRGQQVTLSCSPISGHRSVSWYQQTPGQGLQFLFEYFSETQRNKGNFPGRFSGRQFSNSRSEMNVSTLELGDSALYLCASSLGDRGFNSPLHFGNGTRLTVT.

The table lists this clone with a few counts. This chain's CDR3 is CASSYLGQGRAEAFF. The CDR3 region has the DNA TGTGCCAGCAGTTACCTGGGACAGGGAAGAGCTGAAGCTTTCTTT. This chain links TRBV6-5 with TRBJ1-1; TRBD1 matches at 9 bases. Trimming took 2 bases from V and 6 from J; bases not matched to a gene: 7. This CDR3 has 15 residues. Germline V gene lookup returns CDR1 MNHEY and CDR2 SVGAGI.

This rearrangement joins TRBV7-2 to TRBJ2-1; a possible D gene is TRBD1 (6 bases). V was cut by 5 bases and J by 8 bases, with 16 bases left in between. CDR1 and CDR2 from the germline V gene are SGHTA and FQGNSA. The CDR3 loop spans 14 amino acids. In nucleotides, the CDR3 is TGTGCCAGCAGCCTTCAAACAGGGTCCGATGAGCAGTTCTTC. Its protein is CASSLQTGSDEQFF.

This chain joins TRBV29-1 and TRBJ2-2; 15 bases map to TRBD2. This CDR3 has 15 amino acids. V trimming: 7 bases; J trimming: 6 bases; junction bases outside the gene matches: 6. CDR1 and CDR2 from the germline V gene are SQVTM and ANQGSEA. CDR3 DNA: TGCAGCGCGCGGACTAGCGGGGGGGCCCCCGGGGAGCTGTTTTTT. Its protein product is CSARTSGGAPGELFF.

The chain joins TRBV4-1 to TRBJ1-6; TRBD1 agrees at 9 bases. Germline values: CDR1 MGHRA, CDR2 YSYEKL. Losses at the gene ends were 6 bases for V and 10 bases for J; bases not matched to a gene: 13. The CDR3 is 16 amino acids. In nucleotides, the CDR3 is TGCGCCAGCAGTCCATACCGGGACAGGGACAACTCACCCCTCCACTTT. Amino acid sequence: CASSPYRDRDNSPLHF.

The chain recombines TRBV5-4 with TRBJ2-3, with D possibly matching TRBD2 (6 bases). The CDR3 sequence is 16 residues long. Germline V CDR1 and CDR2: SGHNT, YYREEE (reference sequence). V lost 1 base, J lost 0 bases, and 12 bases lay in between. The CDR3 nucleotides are TGTGCCAGCAGCTTGTATACGGGGACTAGCACAGATACGCAGTATTTT. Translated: CASSLYTGTSTDTQYF.

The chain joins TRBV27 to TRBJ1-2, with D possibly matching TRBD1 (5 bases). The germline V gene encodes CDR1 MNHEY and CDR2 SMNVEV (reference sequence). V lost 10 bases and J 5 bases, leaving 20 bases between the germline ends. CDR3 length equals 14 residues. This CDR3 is CATARQLGPYGYTF. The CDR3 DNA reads TGTGCCACCGCCAGACAGCTGGGTCCTTATGGCTACACCTTC.